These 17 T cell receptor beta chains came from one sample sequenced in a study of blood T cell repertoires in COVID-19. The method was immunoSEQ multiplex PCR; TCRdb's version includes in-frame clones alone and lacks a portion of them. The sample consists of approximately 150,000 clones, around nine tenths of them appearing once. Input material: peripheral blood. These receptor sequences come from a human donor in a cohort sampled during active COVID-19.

CDR3 in amino acids: CASSQGPGGDNSPLHF. In nucleotides, the CDR3 is TGTGCCAGCTCACAAGGCCCCGGAGGGGATAATTCACCCCTCCACTTT. The chain uses TRBV18 and TRBJ1-6; D perhaps matches TRBD1 (5 bases). CDR1 is KGHSH, CDR2 LQKENI, per germline. The CDR3 loop spans 16 amino acids. V was shortened by 4 bases and J by 5 bases, with 15 bases between the two germline ends.

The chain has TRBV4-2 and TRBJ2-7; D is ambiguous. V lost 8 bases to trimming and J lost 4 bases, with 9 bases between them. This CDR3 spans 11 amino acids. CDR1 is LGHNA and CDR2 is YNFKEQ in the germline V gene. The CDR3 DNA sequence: TGTGCCAGCTCGACTCAATACGAGCAGTACTTC. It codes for CASSTQYEQYF.

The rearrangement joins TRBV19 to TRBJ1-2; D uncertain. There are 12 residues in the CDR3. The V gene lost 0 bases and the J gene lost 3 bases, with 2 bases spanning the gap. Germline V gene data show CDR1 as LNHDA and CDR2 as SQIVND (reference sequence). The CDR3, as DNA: TGTGCCAGTAGTATAGACTACTATGGCTACACCTTC. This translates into CASSIDYYGYTF. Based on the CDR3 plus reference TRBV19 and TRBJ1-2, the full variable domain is DGGITQSPKYLFRKEGQNVTLSCEQNLNHDAMYWYRQDPGQGLRLIYYSQIVNDFQKGDIAEGYSVSREKKESFPLTVTSAQKNPTAFYLCASSIDYYGYTFGSGTRLTVV.

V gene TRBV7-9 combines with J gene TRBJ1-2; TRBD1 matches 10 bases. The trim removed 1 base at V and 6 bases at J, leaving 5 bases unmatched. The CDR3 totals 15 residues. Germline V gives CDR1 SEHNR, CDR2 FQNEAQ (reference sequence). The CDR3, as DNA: TGTGCCAGCAGCTTAGGGGGGACAGGGGCTGATGGCTACACCTTC. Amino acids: CASSLGGTGADGYTF.

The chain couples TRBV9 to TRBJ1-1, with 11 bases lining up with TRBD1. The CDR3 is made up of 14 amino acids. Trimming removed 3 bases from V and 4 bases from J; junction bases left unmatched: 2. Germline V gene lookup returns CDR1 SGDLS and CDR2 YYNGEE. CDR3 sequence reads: CASSDGTGGTEAFF. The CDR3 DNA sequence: TGTGCCAGCAGCGACGGGACAGGGGGCACTGAAGCTTTCTTT.

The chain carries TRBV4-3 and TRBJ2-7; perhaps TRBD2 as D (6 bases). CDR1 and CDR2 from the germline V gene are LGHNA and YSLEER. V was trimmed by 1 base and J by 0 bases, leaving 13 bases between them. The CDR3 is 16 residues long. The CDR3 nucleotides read TGCGCCAGCAGCCAAGTCCGGGACGGGAGCTCCTACGAGCAGTACTTC. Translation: CASSQVRDGSSYEQYF.

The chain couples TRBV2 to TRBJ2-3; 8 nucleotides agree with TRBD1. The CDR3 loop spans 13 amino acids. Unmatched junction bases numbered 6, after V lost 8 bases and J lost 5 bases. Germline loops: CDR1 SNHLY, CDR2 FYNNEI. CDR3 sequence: CASGQGEEDTQYF. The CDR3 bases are TGTGCCAGCGGACAGGGCGAGGAAGATACGCAGTATTTT.

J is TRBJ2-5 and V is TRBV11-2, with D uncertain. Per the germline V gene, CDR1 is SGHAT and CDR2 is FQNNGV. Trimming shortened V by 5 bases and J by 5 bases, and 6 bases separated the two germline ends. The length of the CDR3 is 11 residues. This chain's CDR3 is CASSQVETQYF. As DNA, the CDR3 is TGTGCCAGCAGCCAGGTTGAGACCCAGTACTTC.

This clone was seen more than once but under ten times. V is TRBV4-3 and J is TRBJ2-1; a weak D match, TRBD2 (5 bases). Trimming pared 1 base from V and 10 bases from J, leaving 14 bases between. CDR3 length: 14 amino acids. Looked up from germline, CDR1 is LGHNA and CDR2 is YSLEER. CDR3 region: CASSQGPGLGEQFF. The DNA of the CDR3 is TGCGCCAGCAGCCAAGGCCCGGGATTAGGGGAGCAGTTCTTC.

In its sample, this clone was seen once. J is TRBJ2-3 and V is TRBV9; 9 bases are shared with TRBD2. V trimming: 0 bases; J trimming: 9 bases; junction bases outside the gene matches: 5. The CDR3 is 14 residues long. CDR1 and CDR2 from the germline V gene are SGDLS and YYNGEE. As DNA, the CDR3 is TGTGCCAGCAGCGTAGGGGGTAGCGGGGGCACGCAGTATTTT. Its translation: CASSVGGSGGTQYF.

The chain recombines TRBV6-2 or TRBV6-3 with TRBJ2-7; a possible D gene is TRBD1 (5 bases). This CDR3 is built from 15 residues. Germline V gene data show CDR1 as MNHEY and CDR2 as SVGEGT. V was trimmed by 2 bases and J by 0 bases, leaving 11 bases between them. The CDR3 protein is CASSYRGASSYEQYF. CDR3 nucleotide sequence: TGTGCCAGCAGTTACAGGGGCGCAAGCTCCTACGAGCAGTACTTC.

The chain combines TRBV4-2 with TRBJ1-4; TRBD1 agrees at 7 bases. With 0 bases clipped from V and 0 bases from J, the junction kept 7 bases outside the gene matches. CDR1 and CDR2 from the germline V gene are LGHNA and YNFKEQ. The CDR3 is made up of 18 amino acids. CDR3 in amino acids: CASSQENRGVATNEKLFF. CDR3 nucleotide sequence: TGTGCCAGCAGCCAAGAGAACAGGGGCGTTGCAACTAATGAAAAACTGTTTTTT.

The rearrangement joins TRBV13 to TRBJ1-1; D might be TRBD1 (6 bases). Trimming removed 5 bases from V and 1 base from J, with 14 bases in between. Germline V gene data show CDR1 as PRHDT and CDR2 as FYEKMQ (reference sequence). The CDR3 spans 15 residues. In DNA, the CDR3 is TGTGCCAGCAGCCCCCGCCCGGACAGGAACACTGAAGCTTTCTTT. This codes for CASSPRPDRNTEAFF. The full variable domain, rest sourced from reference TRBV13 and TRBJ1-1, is AAGVIQSPRHLIKEKRETATLKCYPIPRHDTVYWYQQGPGQDPQFLISFYEKMQSDKGSIPDRFSAQQFSDYHSELNMSSLELGDSALYFCASSPRPDRNTEAFFGQGTRLTVV.

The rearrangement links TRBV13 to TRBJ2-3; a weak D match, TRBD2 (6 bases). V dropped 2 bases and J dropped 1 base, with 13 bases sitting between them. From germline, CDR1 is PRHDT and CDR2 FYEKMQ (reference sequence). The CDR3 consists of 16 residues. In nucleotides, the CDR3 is TGTGCCAGCAGCTTAAGGCCAGGAGGGGGCACAGATACGCAGTATTTT. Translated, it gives CASSLRPGGGTDTQYF.

CDR3 sequence (DNA): TGTGCCATCAGCGGGACAGGGGATCAGCCCCAGCATTTT. It specifies CAISGTGDQPQHF. The chain combines TRBV10-3 with TRBJ1-5; 10 bases line up with TRBD1. Germline V CDR1 and CDR2: ENHRY, SYGVKD. The CDR3 is made up of 13 amino acids. J lost 5 bases, V lost 6 bases, and 1 base had no gene match.

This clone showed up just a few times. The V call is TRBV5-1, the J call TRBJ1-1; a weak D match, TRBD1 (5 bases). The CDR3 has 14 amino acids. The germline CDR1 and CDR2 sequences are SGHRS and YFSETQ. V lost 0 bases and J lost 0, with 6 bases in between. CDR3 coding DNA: TGCGCCAGCAGCTTGGAAGGGGTGAACACTGAAGCTTTCTTT. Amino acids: CASSLEGVNTEAFF.

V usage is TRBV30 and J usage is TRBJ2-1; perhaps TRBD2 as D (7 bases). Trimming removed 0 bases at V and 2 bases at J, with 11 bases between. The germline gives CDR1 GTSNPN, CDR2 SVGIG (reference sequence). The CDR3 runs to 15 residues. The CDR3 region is CAWSVLGGAYNEQFF. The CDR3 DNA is TGTGCCTGGAGTGTCCTAGGGGGGGCCTACAATGAGCAGTTCTTC.